What follows are 32 T cell receptor beta chains derived from one specimen sequenced in a study of T cells after yellow fever vaccination. From the 5' RACE reads, TCRdb called clonotypes with MiXCR, one entry per CDR3 protein. Of some 250,000 distinct CDR3 sequences in the sample, 6.5% to 8.5% are singletons; the top ten hold approximately 0.85%. Sample: CD4+ T cells sorted from PBMCs, taken 15 days after the yellow fever booster vaccination. Receptors originate from a man aged 25 to 40 who received the YFV17D yellow fever vaccine.

The genes are TRBV3-1 and TRBJ2-1; weak D call: TRBD1 (5 bases). The V and J ends lost 0 bases and 9 bases respectively, with 12 bases between them. CDR3 length: 14 residues. Per germline, CDR1 LGHDT and CDR2 YNNKEL (reference sequence). The CDR3 nucleotides read TGTGCCAGCAGCCAAGATAGGAGTCAGGGTGAGCAGTTCTTC. This gives the protein CASSQDRSQGEQFF.

The J gene is TRBJ1-2, the V gene TRBV7-3, with TRBD1 matching over 8 bases. V shed 7 bases, J shed 8 bases, and the junction held 12 bases outside the gene matches. The CDR3 length is 14 residues. Per germline, CDR1 SGHTA and CDR2 FQGTGA. The CDR3 reads CASKAGTGLEGYTF. In DNA, the CDR3 is TGTGCCAGCAAGGCCGGGACAGGCCTTGAAGGCTACACCTTC.

V and J are TRBV7-8 and TRBJ2-1; TRBD2 agrees at 11 bases. This CDR3 region has 20 residues. The germline CDR1 and CDR2 sequences are SGHVS and FQNEAQ. The junction had 10 bases not matched to a gene; V was cut back by 0 bases and J by 0 bases. The CDR3 sequence is CASSLALPSGRSSSYNEQFF. Written as DNA, the CDR3 is TGTGCCAGCAGCTTAGCGTTGCCTAGCGGGAGGTCCAGCTCCTACAATGAGCAGTTCTTC.

V gene TRBV12-3 or TRBV12-4 combines with J gene TRBJ2-2; no clear D gene. The CDR3 consists of 13 residues. Deletions cut 5 bases from V and 4 bases from J, with 8 bases between. CDR3 nucleotide sequence: TGTGCCAGCAGTGTTGTTCGCACCGGGGAGCTGTTTTTT. Translation: CASSVVRTGELFF.

The V and J genes are TRBV20-1 and TRBJ2-5, with no clear D. The CDR3 length is 17 residues. Germline V gene data show CDR1 as DFQATT and CDR2 as SNEGSKA (reference sequence). V was trimmed by 0 bases and J by 1 base, leaving 18 bases between them. The DNA for the CDR3 is TGCAGTGCTAGAGATCCCGGTAGTTGGCAGAGCCAAGAGACCCAGTACTTC. It is translated as CSARDPGSWQSQETQYF.

The table lists this clonotype with many counts. The chain couples TRBV4-3 to TRBJ1-5, with 7 bases lining up with TRBD1. The V gene end was trimmed by 3 bases and the J gene end by 5 bases; junction bases not matched to a gene: 1. CDR1 is LGHNA, CDR2 YSLEER, per germline. This CDR3 is 13 amino acids long. The CDR3, as DNA: TGCGCCAGCAGCCAGGGACAGCATCAGCCCCAGCATTTT. Translation: CASSQGQHQPQHF.

This clonotype was seen only a few times. CDR3 sequence (DNA): TGCGCCAGCAGCAGCCAAGTGGGAGGAAGCGACGAGCAGTACTTC. Amino acids: CASSSQVGGSDEQYF. This rearrangement joins TRBV5-1 to TRBJ2-7; D perhaps matches TRBD2 (6 bases). This CDR3 contains 15 residues. The V gene lost 4 bases and the J gene lost 5 bases, with 19 bases spanning the gap. The germline V gene encodes CDR1 SGHRS and CDR2 YFSETQ.

In this sample, this clonotype turned up a few times. The chain joins TRBV10-3 to TRBJ2-5, with 10 bases aligning to TRBD2. Germline V lookup: CDR1 ENHRY, CDR2 SYGVKD. The CDR3 extends over 14 amino acids. Trimming cost V 4 bases and J 2 bases; bases outside gene matches: 1. CDR3 sequence: CAISGTSGQETQYF. The CDR3 nucleotides are TGTGCCATCAGTGGGACTAGCGGTCAAGAGACCCAGTACTTC.

The chain combines TRBV5-1 with TRBJ2-5; 9 nucleotides line up with TRBD1. The CDR3 extends over 15 amino acids. Trimming removed 5 bases from V and 4 bases from J; junction bases left unmatched: 9. From germline, CDR1 is SGHRS and CDR2 YFSETQ. DNA for the CDR3: TGCGCCAGCAGTCCGACAGGGGGTGGGGCAGAGACCCAGTACTTC. Translation gives CASSPTGGGAETQYF.

This clonotype was found many times. The rearrangement joins TRBV12-3 or TRBV12-4 to TRBJ2-7, with D possibly matching TRBD1 (5 bases). Trimming pared 6 bases from V and 3 bases from J, leaving 15 bases between. There are 14 residues in the CDR3. The CDR3 spells CASRSSQANYEQYF. DNA of the CDR3: TGTGCCAGCAGATCCTCACAGGCTAACTACGAGCAGTACTTC.

This clonotype was counted only a few times. The rearrangement joins TRBV9 to TRBJ2-5, with a tentative D call TRBD1 (5 bases). V was shortened by 0 bases and J by 4 bases, with 13 bases between the two germline ends. The CDR3 is 15 residues long. In germline, CDR1 is SGDLS, CDR2 YYNGEE. CDR3 nucleotide sequence: TGTGCCAGCAGCGTAGATGTCAGGGCCGGAGAGACCCAGTACTTC. Residues: CASSVDVRAGETQYF. The full variable domain, with the rest looked up from reference TRBV9 and TRBJ2-5, is DSGVTQTPKHLITATGQRVTLRCSPRSGDLSVYWYQQSLDQGLQFLIQYYNGEERAKGNILERFSAQQFPDLHSELNLSSLELGDSALYFCASSVDVRAGETQYFGPGTRLLVL.

V and J are TRBV7-2 and TRBJ2-5, with TRBD2 matching over 9 bases. CDR1 and CDR2 from the germline V gene are SGHTA and FQGNSA. The V and J ends lost 0 bases and 5 bases, in that order; junction bases with no gene match: 7. There are 16 residues in the CDR3. The chain's CDR3 is CASSLALTSGGETQYF. CDR3 bases: TGTGCCAGCAGCTTAGCTCTGACTAGCGGAGGCGAGACCCAGTACTTC.

This clonotype was counted many times. The CDR3 coding sequence is TGTGCCAGCAGCCCGACCCCCCAAGAGACCCAGTACTTC. Translating it yields CASSPTPQETQYF. V gene TRBV5-4 combines with J gene TRBJ2-5; D ambiguous. Looked up from germline, CDR1 is SGHNT and CDR2 is YYREEE (reference sequence). V dropped 4 bases and J dropped 1 base, with 8 bases sitting between them. The CDR3 length is 13 residues. Full variable domain (remainder filled in from reference TRBV5-4 and TRBJ2-5): ETGVTQSPTHLIKTRGQQVTLRCSSQSGHNTVSWYQQALGQGPQFIFQYYREEENGRGNFPPRFSGLQFPNYSSELNVNALELDDSALYLCASSPTPQETQYFGPGTRLLVL.

This clonotype was recorded at least ten times. V usage is TRBV7-2 and J usage is TRBJ1-5; 10 bases fit TRBD1. The germline V gene has CDR1 SGHTA and CDR2 FQGNSA. There are 14 residues in the CDR3. The trim removed 2 bases at V and 9 bases at J, leaving 4 bases unmatched. The CDR3 DNA reads as TGTGCCAGCAGCTTAAGACAGGGGGCGACGCCCCAGCATTTT. It is translated as CASSLRQGATPQHF.

In its sample, this clonotype was seen many times. This chain connects TRBV20-1 to TRBJ2-2; the D is unclear. The CDR3 is 16 residues long. Deletions cut 6 bases from V and 10 bases from J, with 27 bases between. The germline V gene encodes CDR1 DFQATT and CDR2 SNEGSKA (reference sequence). The CDR3 DNA reads as TGCAGTGCAAGCCCAGTCTCAGATAGGAGTCTCACGGAGCTGTTTTTT. Translating it yields CSASPVSDRSLTELFF.

This clonotype was observed a handful of times. J is TRBJ2-3 and V is TRBV7-2, with TRBD1 matching 10 bases. Germline CDR1 reads SGHTA; CDR2 reads FQGNSA. V lost 6 bases and J lost 4; bases outside the gene matches: 4. The CDR3 length is 14 residues. CDR3 bases: TGTGCCAGCAGAAGGACAGGGGGAGCAGATACGCAGTATTTT. Amino acid sequence: CASRRTGGADTQYF.

The chain is built from TRBV6-1 and TRBJ2-1, with D maybe TRBD2 (6 bases). CDR3 size: 15 residues. Per germline, CDR1 MNHNS and CDR2 SASEGT. The V end was cut by 8 bases, the J end by 7 bases, with 21 bases between. This CDR3 reads CASSLGLTSMNEQFF. In nucleotides, the CDR3 is TGTGCCAGCTCCTTGGGACTGACATCGATGAATGAGCAGTTCTTC.

Notes on this clonotype: A much larger clonotype is one base distant, so this may be a read error. J is TRBJ2-7 and V is TRBV12-3 or TRBV12-4, with 8 bases matching TRBD2. Unmatched junction bases numbered 12, after V lost 8 bases and J lost 3 bases. This CDR3 is built from 15 residues. The CDR3 spells CASARSGSGYYEQYF. CDR3 in DNA: TGTGCCAGCGCCAGAAGCGGGAGCGGCTACTACGAGCAGTACTTC.

This clonotype was counted many times. The rearrangement joins TRBV20-1 to TRBJ2-1; D is unclear. This CDR3 has 15 amino acids. Deletions cut 3 bases from V and 8 bases from J, with 20 bases between. Germline V lookup: CDR1 DFQATT, CDR2 SNEGSKA (reference sequence). The CDR3 sequence is CSASDGGFTGHEQFF. CDR3 bases: TGCAGTGCTAGCGACGGCGGCTTTACCGGCCATGAGCAGTTCTTC.

V and J are TRBV7-2 and TRBJ2-3; D is tentatively TRBD1 or TRBD2 (5 bases each). CDR1 and CDR2 (germline): SGHTA, FQGNSA. The CDR3 sequence is 13 residues long. The V gene lost 4 bases and the J gene lost 5 bases, with 10 bases spanning the gap. CDR3 region: CASSYGTRDTQYF. The CDR3 DNA is TGTGCCAGCAGCTACGGGACCCGAGATACGCAGTATTTT.

This chain connects TRBV11-3 to TRBJ2-1; D gene ambiguous. Germline CDR1 SGHNT, CDR2 YENEEA. Deletions cut 5 bases from V and 9 bases from J, with 17 bases between. The CDR3 is 14 amino acids. The CDR3 sequence is CASSNSGPLGEQFF. The CDR3 nucleotides are TGTGCCAGCAGCAACAGTGGGCCCTTGGGTGAGCAGTTCTTC.

This clonotype was counted ten times or more. The chain couples TRBV12-3 or TRBV12-4 to TRBJ2-1; tentative D call: TRBD2 (5 bases). The CDR3 totals 15 residues. V lost 0 bases, J lost 0 bases, and 6 bases lay in between. The CDR3 nucleotides are TGTGCCAGCAGTTTAGCAGGGAGCTCCTACAATGAGCAGTTCTTC. This sequence encodes CASSLAGSSYNEQFF.

This rearrangement joins TRBV5-1 to TRBJ2-5, with 8 bases fitting TRBD2. Trimming removed 1 base from V and 7 bases from J; junction bases left unmatched: 18. This CDR3 is 18 amino acids long. Germline V CDR1 and CDR2: SGHRS, YFSETQ. DNA for the CDR3: TGCGCCAGCAGCTTGTTCCCGGGAGGGAATAGAATCGAGGGGACCCAGTACTTC. This gives the protein CASSLFPGGNRIEGTQYF.

This clonotype was detected a few times. The V and J genes are TRBV6-5 and TRBJ1-5; D may be TRBD1 (6 bases). The V end lost 4 bases, the J end lost 6 bases, and 10 bases lay between the germline ends. Germline assignment: CDR1 MNHEY and CDR2 SVGAGI. CDR3 size: 13 residues. CDR3 amino acids: CASSSQGSQPQHF. The CDR3 DNA reads TGTGCCAGCAGTTCACAGGGAAGTCAGCCCCAGCATTTT.

This clonotype was counted at least ten times. This chain joins TRBV7-2 and TRBJ2-4; tentatively, D is TRBD1 (6 bases). This CDR3 is 16 amino acids long. V was clipped by 3 bases and J by 0 bases, with 12 bases between them. CDR1 SGHTA and CDR2 FQGNSA come from the germline V gene. The CDR3: CASSFPGVIAKNIQYF. CDR3 DNA: TGTGCCAGCAGCTTTCCAGGGGTTATAGCCAAAAACATTCAGTACTTC.

This clonotype was counted only a few times. V usage is TRBV20-1 and J usage is TRBJ2-7; D may be TRBD2 (5 bases). This CDR3 comprises 14 residues. Trimming stripped 3 bases from V and 3 bases from J, with 15 bases between. Looked up from germline, CDR1 is DFQATT and CDR2 is SNEGSKA (reference sequence). The CDR3 region is CSASESSKIYEQYF. The CDR3 DNA sequence: TGCAGTGCTAGTGAGTCTAGCAAAATCTACGAGCAGTACTTC.

This clonotype was seen ten or more times. V usage is TRBV6-2 or TRBV6-3 and J usage is TRBJ1-1, with D perhaps TRBD1 (6 bases). The germline CDR1 and CDR2 sequences are MNHEY and SVGEGT. This CDR3 comprises 12 residues. The V and J ends lost 2 bases and 11 bases respectively, with 12 bases between them. CDR3 amino acids: CASSYETGSAFF. As DNA, the CDR3 is TGTGCCAGCAGTTACGAAACAGGGTCGGCTTTCTTT.

This clonotype was picked up a small number of times. The V call is TRBV12-3 or TRBV12-4, the J call TRBJ2-2; possibly TRBD1 for D (5 bases). With 3 bases removed from V and 7 bases from J, the gap between germline ends came to 15 bases. The CDR3 loop spans 15 amino acids. For the CDR3, the DNA is TGTGCCAGCAGTTTTCGGACATGGACCATCGGGGAGCTGTTTTTT. Amino acids: CASSFRTWTIGELFF.

This clonotype has a handful of counts. The J gene is TRBJ2-1, the V gene TRBV20-1; D is unclear. Deletions cut 5 bases from V and 7 bases from J, with 9 bases between. The CDR3 loop spans 11 amino acids. Germline CDR1 and CDR2: DFQATT and SNEGSKA (reference sequence). Here the CDR3 DNA reads TGCAGTGCTTACCGACGGAATGAGCAGTTCTTC. Translated, it gives CSAYRRNEQFF.

This clonotype occurred many times. The chain combines TRBV4-3 with TRBJ2-1; the match to TRBD2 covers 9 bases. CDR3 length equals 16 residues. Germline CDR1 and CDR2: LGHNA and YSLEER. With V trimmed by 0 bases and J by 4 bases, 4 bases remained unmatched. The CDR3 sequence: CASSQDSLAGYNEQFF. The CDR3 nucleotides are TGCGCCAGCAGCCAAGATTCTCTAGCGGGGTACAATGAGCAGTTCTTC.

This clonotype came up a few times. The CDR3 sequence: CASSARGSDTGELFF. In DNA form, the CDR3 reads TGTGCCAGCAGCGCCCGGGGGTCGGACACCGGGGAGCTGTTTTTT. V usage is TRBV7-8 and J usage is TRBJ2-2; D may be TRBD2 (6 bases). Trimming shortened V by 5 bases and J by 3 bases, and 13 bases separated the two germline ends. CDR1 is SGHVS and CDR2 is FQNEAQ in the germline V gene. The CDR3 length is 15 residues.

This clonotype was observed a few times. The chain recombines TRBV7-2 with TRBJ2-2; maybe TRBD2 (5 bases). V lost 9 bases, J lost 6 bases, and 20 bases lay in between. The CDR3 runs 15 residues. In germline, CDR1 is SGHTA, CDR2 FQGNSA. DNA of the CDR3: TGTGCCAGTAAAAAGACTGAGGGAAGTTCCGGGGAGCTGTTTTTT. Translation: CASKKTEGSSGELFF.